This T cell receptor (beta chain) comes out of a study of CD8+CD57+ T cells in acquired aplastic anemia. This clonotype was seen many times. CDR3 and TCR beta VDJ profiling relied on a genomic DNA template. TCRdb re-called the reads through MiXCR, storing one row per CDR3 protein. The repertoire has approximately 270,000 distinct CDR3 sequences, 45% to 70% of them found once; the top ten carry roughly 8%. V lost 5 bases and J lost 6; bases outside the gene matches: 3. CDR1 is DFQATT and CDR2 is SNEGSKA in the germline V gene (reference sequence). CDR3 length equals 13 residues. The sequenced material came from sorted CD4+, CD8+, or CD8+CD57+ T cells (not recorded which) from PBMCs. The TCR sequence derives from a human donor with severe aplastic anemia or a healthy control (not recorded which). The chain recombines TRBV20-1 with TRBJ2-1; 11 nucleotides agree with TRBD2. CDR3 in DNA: TGCAGTGCTGGTAGCGGGGGGGGCAATGAGCAGTTCTTC. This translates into CSAGSGGGNEQFF.